What follows are 17 T cell receptor beta chains derived from one specimen sequenced in a study of cytomegalovirus exposure and HLA in healthy donors. Use of 60 Vbeta and 13 Jbeta primers characterized the PCR. Assay used: immunoSEQ multiplex PCR; TCRdb lists only in-frame clones, some missing. The sample features about 130,000 clones, with 1.5% to 2% in its top ten. The sequenced material came from PBMCs. These receptors were taken from a woman aged 40-49 years in good health and CMV-seropositive.

The rearrangement joins TRBV11-2 to TRBJ1-2; the match to TRBD1 covers 9 bases. Germline V CDR1 and CDR2: SGHAT, FQNNGV. V shed 5 bases and J 7 bases; nucleotides not matched to a gene: 5. The CDR3 spans 13 residues. DNA for the CDR3: TGTGCCAGCAGCCGCATACAGGGGGCTGGCTACACCTTC. It translates to CASSRIQGAGYTF.

The V call is TRBV18, the J call TRBJ2-1; 10 bases match TRBD2. Germline assignment: CDR1 KGHSH and CDR2 LQKENI. The trim removed 3 bases at V and 9 bases at J, leaving 5 bases unmatched. The CDR3 totals 14 residues. The CDR3: CASSPASGRSEQFF. For the CDR3, the DNA is TGTGCCAGCTCACCGGCTAGCGGGAGAAGTGAGCAGTTCTTC.

The chain employs TRBV18 and TRBJ2-7, with D perhaps matching TRBD1 (5 bases). The CDR3 has 14 amino acids. Between the trimmed V and J ends, which lost 3 bases and 6 bases, there was a span of 15 bases. CDR1 is KGHSH and CDR2 is LQKENI in the germline V gene. The CDR3 loop reads CASSPLARVAEQYF. CDR3 in DNA: TGTGCCAGCTCACCTTTAGCCAGGGTGGCCGAGCAGTACTTC.

V is TRBV5-8 and J is TRBJ2-1; 10 nucleotides agree with TRBD1. Germline lookup yields CDR1 SGHTS and CDR2 YDEGEE. The CDR3 totals 16 residues. J gave up 2 bases and V 0 bases, and 2 bases lay outside the gene matches. CDR3 loop: CASSLAGQGPYNEQFF. CDR3 nucleotide sequence: TGTGCCAGCAGCTTGGCGGGACAGGGGCCCTACAATGAGCAGTTCTTC.

The V and J genes are TRBV5-1 and TRBJ2-5; D is possibly TRBD1 (5 bases). Looked up from germline, CDR1 is SGHRS and CDR2 is YFSETQ. V was shortened by 4 bases and J by 8 bases, with 9 bases between the two germline ends. The CDR3 covers 11 residues. This chain's CDR3 is CASSGDSTQYF. For the CDR3, the DNA is TGCGCCAGCAGCGGAGACAGTACCCAGTACTTC.

CDR3 sequence reads: CASSEVGGRPNQPQHF. The CDR3 nucleotides are TGTGCCAGCAGTGAAGTCGGGGGGCGCCCGAATCAGCCCCAGCATTTT. The rearrangement uses TRBV6-1 and TRBJ1-5; possible D gene TRBD1, 6 bases. Germline values: CDR1 MNHNS, CDR2 SASEGT. CDR3 length equals 16 residues. Trimming removed 1 base at V and 4 bases at J, with 14 bases between.

V usage is TRBV5-1 and J usage is TRBJ2-2; 7 positions agree with TRBD2. Germline V gives CDR1 SGHRS, CDR2 YFSETQ. Losses at the gene ends were 1 base for V and 0 bases for J; bases not matched to a gene: 3. This CDR3 is built from 16 residues. DNA for the CDR3: TGCGCCAGCAGCTTGCTAGCGGCCACGAACACCGGGGAGCTGTTTTTT. Protein sequence: CASSLLAATNTGELFF.

The CDR3 here is CASSIGRDRGLEAFF. The CDR3 DNA reads as TGTGCCAGTAGTATAGGGAGGGACAGGGGGCTTGAAGCTTTCTTT. The gene calls are TRBV19 and TRBJ1-1; 12 bases fit TRBD1. V trimming: 1 base; J trimming: 7 bases; junction bases outside the gene matches: 4. The CDR3 extends over 15 amino acids. Germline CDR1 is LNHDA and CDR2 is SQIVND (reference sequence).

The chain recombines TRBV6-4 with TRBJ2-2; 10 bases map to TRBD2. Germline assignment: CDR1 MRHNA and CDR2 SNTAGT. CDR3 length: 15 residues. Trimming took 5 bases from V and 4 from J; bases not matched to a gene: 4. CDR3 DNA: TGTGCCAGCAGTCCATTAGCGGGAGGCACCGGGGAGCTGTTTTTT. Protein product: CASSPLAGGTGELFF.

The V and J genes are TRBV11-2 and TRBJ1-1; unclear D gene. This CDR3 is built from 15 residues. V shed 2 bases and J shed 5 bases, with 15 bases lying between them. CDR1 is SGHAT and CDR2 is FQNNGV in the germline V gene. CDR3 DNA sequence: TGTGCCAGCAGCTTAACCGACACCCCGGGGACTGAAGCTTTCTTT. As protein: CASSLTDTPGTEAFF.

This CDR3 reads CAIRSNLNTEAFF. CDR3 sequence (DNA): TGTGCCATCAGATCAAATTTGAACACTGAAGCTTTCTTT. This sequence joins TRBV10-3 and TRBJ1-1; D is undetermined. The CDR3 is 13 residues long. Per the germline V gene, CDR1 is ENHRY and CDR2 is SYGVKD. The V end lost 6 bases, the J end lost 0 bases, and 8 bases lay between the germline ends.

V is TRBV4-3 and J is TRBJ1-1; D gene unclear. The CDR3 length is 14 residues. The germline V gene encodes CDR1 LGHNA and CDR2 YSLEER. Deletions cut 4 bases from V and 1 base from J, with 10 bases between. CDR3 coding DNA: TGCGCCAGCAGCCTAATTGGCGGGAACACTGAAGCTTTCTTT. It yields the protein CASSLIGGNTEAFF.

The J gene is TRBJ1-5, the V gene TRBV23-1, with 8 bases aligning to TRBD1. TRBV23-1 is treated as an ORF (open reading frame) with a function not yet certain. J was trimmed by 7 bases and V by 9 bases; bases with no gene match: 11. The CDR3 length is 14 residues. Here the CDR3 DNA reads TGCGCCAGGAGGACAGGGCGTCTTGGACAGCCCCAGCATTTT. It codes for CARRTGRLGQPQHF.

The V and J genes are TRBV4-1 and TRBJ1-5; D is undetermined. Trimming took 0 bases from V and 0 from J, leaving 12 bases between them. Germline V lookup: CDR1 MGHRA, CDR2 YSYEKL. The CDR3 sequence is 17 residues long. The chain's CDR3 is CASSQDLSGFSNQPQHF. CDR3 DNA: TGCGCCAGCAGCCAAGATCTGTCAGGCTTTAGCAATCAGCCCCAGCATTTT.

This chain joins TRBV7-4 and TRBJ1-4, with D possibly being TRBD1 (6 bases). Germline CDR1 reads SGHVT; CDR2 reads SQSDAQ. The ends were cut back, 5 bases at V and 5 bases at J, with 18 bases in the middle. The CDR3 extends over 16 amino acids. This CDR3 reads CASSPRTVGTNEKLFF. CDR3 nucleotide sequence: TGTGCCAGCAGCCCCCGGACAGTGGGAACGAATGAAAAACTGTTTTTT.

CDR3 residues: CASSPLAGVYSYEQYF. The CDR3, as DNA: TGTGCCAGCAGTCCCCTAGCGGGGGTTTACTCCTACGAGCAGTACTTC. The chain links TRBV2 to TRBJ2-7, with TRBD2 matching 10 bases. In germline, CDR1 is SNHLY, CDR2 FYNNEI. The ends lost 5 bases at V and 0 bases at J; junction bases unmatched: 7. The CDR3 extends over 16 amino acids.

The gene calls are TRBV29-1 and TRBJ2-5; 7 positions agree with TRBD2. The DNA end is more similar to TRBJ2-7, so the J call may be wrong. CDR1 and CDR2 from the germline V gene are SQVTM and ANQGSEA. This CDR3 comprises 12 residues. The chain's CDR3 is CSVVGGSYEQYF. CDR3 bases: TGCAGCGTTGTGGGGGGGTCCTACGAGCAGTACTTC.